This is a list of T cell receptor beta chains from one sample in a study of shared clonotypes between healthy human individuals. Assay used: immunoSEQ multiplex PCR; TCRdb lists only in-frame clones, some missing. The table includes about 2.2 million clones, around 95% detected once. Source material: naive CD8+ T cells from PBMCs. Receptors originate from a young man in good health. Some clones in this sample may be carry-over from other donors' samples. Both conserved end residues are part of each CDR3. D genes are given only for firm matches. Clone size is not always given. Where it is, it says once, few, many or a class for expanded clones.

CDR3: CASRQGGYEQYF; DNA: TGTGCCAGCAGACAGGGGGGGTACGAGCAGTACTTC; V: TRBV13; J: TRBJ2-7; D: .; size: .
CDR3: CASSLDPSLSGRVADTQYF; DNA: TGTGCCAGCAGCTTAGACCCTTCCCTAAGCGGGAGAGTCGCAGATACGCAGTATTTT; V: TRBV7-9; J: TRBJ2-3; D: TRBD2; size: once
CDR3: CASSLGQGDEQYF; DNA: TGTGCCAGCAGCCTTGGGCAAGGGGACGAGCAGTACTTC; V: TRBV7-9; J: TRBJ2-7; D: .; size: .
CDR3: CASRLDIMNTEAFF; DNA: TGTGCCAGCAGGCTGGATATCATGAACACTGAAGCTTTCTTT; V: TRBV6-1; J: TRBJ1-1; D: .; size: once
CDR3: CASMRGPNTEAFF; DNA: TGTGCCAGCATGAGGGGGCCGAACACTGAAGCTTTCTTT; V: TRBV27; J: TRBJ1-1; D: TRBD1; size: once
CDR3: CATVGWSGRTYEQYF; DNA: TGTGCCACCGTTGGGTGGAGCGGGAGGACCTACGAGCAGTACTTC; V: TRBV7-9; J: TRBJ2-7; D: TRBD2; size: once
CDR3: CASRPQWGLATQYF; DNA: TGTGCCAGCAGACCACAGTGGGGTCTGGCGACCCAGTACTTC; V: TRBV7-9; J: TRBJ2-5; D: .; size: .
CDR3: CASSPTGQGNEKLFF; DNA: TGTGCCAGCTCACCGACGGGACAGGGTAATGAAAAACTGTTTTTT; V: TRBV18; J: TRBJ1-4; D: TRBD1; size: .
CDR3: CASSFSVTQRVVEQFF; DNA: TGTGCCAGCAGTTTTTCAGTCACCCAAAGGGTCGTTGAGCAGTTCTTC; V: TRBV28; J: TRBJ2-1; D: .; size: .
CDR3: CASSAMGLVYEQYF; DNA: TGTGCCAGCAGCGCTATGGGACTAGTATACGAGCAGTACTTC; V: TRBV7-2; J: TRBJ2-7; D: TRBD2; size: .
CDR3: CASSPAVTYEQYF; DNA: TGTGCCAGCAGCCCCGCAGTAACCTACGAGCAGTACTTC; V: TRBV7-9; J: TRBJ2-7; D: .; size: .
CDR3: CAISESRGVGTAKHGYTF; DNA: TGTGCCATCAGTGAGTCGAGGGGGGTAGGGACCGCCAAGCATGGCTACACCTTC; V: TRBV10-3; J: TRBJ1-2; D: .; size: .
CDR3: CASSQIQGTGEKLFF; DNA: TGCGCCAGCAGCCAGATACAGGGAACGGGTGAAAAACTGTTTTTT; V: TRBV4-1; J: TRBJ1-4; D: .; size: .
CDR3: CASRPRTGGLSYNEQFF; DNA: TGTGCCAGCAGACCACGGACAGGGGGTCTCTCCTACAATGAGCAGTTCTTC; V: TRBV28; J: TRBJ2-1; D: TRBD1; size: .
CDR3: CASSHSGSSYNEQFF; DNA: TGTGCCAGCAGCCACTCGGGGAGCTCCTACAATGAGCAGTTCTTC; V: TRBV7-3; J: TRBJ2-1; D: .; size: .
CDR3: CASSSSGDSGETQYF; DNA: TGTGCCAGCAGCTCCTCAGGGGACTCGGGGGAGACCCAGTACTTC; V: TRBV7-3; J: TRBJ2-5; D: .; size: .
CDR3: CASSLAGVLETQYF; DNA: TGTGCCAGCAGTTTAGCGGGAGTGTTAGAGACCCAGTACTTC; V: TRBV6-5; J: TRBJ2-5; D: TRBD2; size: .
CDR3: CASTFGLAGVHYEQYF; DNA: TGTGCCAGCACCTTTGGGCTAGCGGGAGTACACTACGAGCAGTACTTC; V: TRBV5-6; J: TRBJ2-7; D: TRBD2; size: .
CDR3: CASSQGQGFHGYTF; DNA: TGTGCCAGCAGCCAAGGACAGGGATTCCATGGCTACACCTTC; V: TRBV14; J: TRBJ1-2; D: TRBD1; size: .
CDR3: CASSYYREGNYGYTF; DNA: TGTGCCAGCAGCTACTACAGGGAGGGTAACTATGGCTACACCTTC; V: TRBV7-2; J: TRBJ1-2; D: .; size: .
CDR3: CASSLGPGTLSYEQYF; DNA: TGCGCCAGCAGCTTGGGACCCGGGACACTATCCTACGAGCAGTACTTC; V: TRBV5-1; J: TRBJ2-7; D: .; size: .
CDR3: CASSPSASSPHNEQFF; DNA: TGTGCCAGCAGCCCCTCTGCTTCTAGCCCCCACAATGAGCAGTTCTTC; V: TRBV9; J: TRBJ2-1; D: .; size: .
CDR3: CASSPLDREAFF; DNA: TGTGCCAGCAGCCCATTGGACAGGGAAGCTTTCTTT; V: TRBV9; J: TRBJ1-1; D: TRBD1; size: .
CDR3: CASGDRSSYEQYF; DNA: TGTGCCAGCGGCGACAGGAGCTCCTACGAGCAGTACTTC; V: TRBV28; J: TRBJ2-7; D: .; size: .
CDR3: CASSPSRTGELFF; DNA: TGTGCCAGCAGCCCGTCGCGAACCGGGGAGCTGTTTTTT; V: TRBV13; J: TRBJ2-2; D: .; size: .
CDR3: CAWSGLRFGGYTF; DNA: TGTGCCTGGAGTGGTCTCCGTTTTGGAGGCTACACCTTC; V: TRBV30; J: TRBJ1-2; D: .; size: .
CDR3: CASSLIGIETQYF; DNA: TGTGCCAGCAGTTTAATAGGGATAGAGACCCAGTACTTC; V: TRBV27; J: TRBJ2-5; D: .; size: .
CDR3: CASSRAVSSYEQYF; DNA: TGTGCCAGCTCACGGGCTGTAAGCTCCTACGAGCAGTACTTC; V: TRBV25-1; J: TRBJ2-7; D: .; size: .
CDR3: CASSLGLMNTEAFF; DNA: TGTGCCAGCAGCTTGGGCCTTATGAACACTGAAGCTTTCTTT; V: TRBV5-4; J: TRBJ1-1; D: .; size: few
CDR3: CASTPRAGTWTGELFF; DNA: TGTGCCAGCACCCCCCGGGCAGGGACGTGGACCGGGGAGCTGTTTTTT; V: TRBV28; J: TRBJ2-2; D: .; size: .
CDR3: CASSQDLRDPYEQYF; DNA: TGTGCCAGCAGCCAAGATCTGAGGGACCCCTACGAGCAGTACTTC; V: TRBV14; J: TRBJ2-7; D: .; size: once